This T cell receptor beta chain was sequenced in a study of control samples from healthy donors and cancer patients. Using immunoSEQ multiplex PCR, the repertoire was profiled, and TCRdb retains in-frame clones only, with some absent. The sample holds 160,000 or so clones, 94% seen once. Sample: blood. The TCR originated in a woman in her thirties or forties in good health.

CDR3 amino acids: CASSLGQYGYTF. The CDR3 bases are TGTGCCAGCAGCCTCGGACAGTATGGCTACACCTTC. The V gene is TRBV11-1, the J gene TRBJ1-2, with D maybe TRBD1 (6 bases). This CDR3 has 12 amino acids. Trimming removed 5 bases at V and 5 bases at J, with 9 bases between. The germline V gene has CDR1 SGHAT and CDR2 FQDESV (reference sequence). The entire variable domain, with the rest obtained from reference TRBV11-1 and TRBJ1-2, is as follows: EAEVAQSPRYKITEKSQAVAFWCDPISGHATLYWYRQILGQGPELLVQFQDESVVDDSQLPKDRFSAERLKGVDSTLKIQPAELGDSAMYLCASSLGQYGYTFGSGTRLTVV.